The 4 T cell receptor beta chains in this list originate from one sample, sequenced in a study of Graves' ophthalmopathy and Graves' hyperthyroidism. The authors amplified TCR beta CDR3 regions from RNA transcripts. HTBI primers were employed in first-round RT-PCR, then a second-round multiplex PCR followed. TCRdb re-called the multiplex PCR reads through MiXCR, storing one row per CDR3 protein. Of around 670,000 distinct CDR3 sequences in the sample, 40% were seen once. Material for sequencing was peripheral blood. Every receptor here comes from an adult man with Graves' ophthalmopathy.

The V call is TRBV7-9, the J call TRBJ1-2; no firm D call. From germline, CDR1 is SEHNR and CDR2 FQNEAQ (reference sequence). The CDR3 runs 15 residues. V lost 7 bases to trimming and J lost 7 bases, with 22 bases between them. CDR3 nucleotide sequence: TGTGCCAGCACCTCGGCCCCCTATGCAGGAGGTGGCTACACCTTC. It specifies CASTSAPYAGGGYTF.

A note on this clonotype: Without the conserved terminal phenylalanine or tryptophan, this CDR3 likely stems from a read error. This chain uses TRBV20-1 with TRBJ1-3; D ambiguous. The germline CDR1 and CDR2 sequences are DFQATT and SNEGSKA (reference sequence). V dropped 3 bases and J dropped 0 bases, with 12 bases sitting between them. The CDR3 spans 15 residues. The DNA for the CDR3 is TGCAGTGCTAGCCAGGCCAGAGACTCTGGAAACACCATATATTCT. It yields the protein CSASQARDSGNTIYS.

The sample holds many counts of this clonotype. This chain links TRBV7-9 with TRBJ1-2, with TRBD1 matching over 8 bases. The CDR3 totals 14 residues. V lost 7 bases, J lost 8 bases, and 12 bases stayed unmatched. Germline CDR1 reads SEHNR; CDR2 reads FQNEAQ (reference sequence). CDR3 sequence (DNA): TGTGCCAGCACCCGGTCGGGCAGGGGGCTAGGCTACACCTTC. Translating gives CASTRSGRGLGYTF.

This clonotype has at least ten counts. The rearrangement links TRBV6-1 to TRBJ1-5; D unclear. Germline V CDR1 and CDR2: MNHNS, SASEGT. V was cut by 1 base and J by 4 bases, with 8 bases left in between. The CDR3 runs 14 residues. This CDR3 reads CASSEGVVNQPQHF. The CDR3 nucleotides are TGTGCCAGCAGTGAAGGTGTGGTGAATCAGCCCCAGCATTTT.